A selection of T cell receptor beta chains follows, all from one sample in a study of blood T cell repertoires in COVID-19. Clones were sequenced by immunoSEQ multiplex PCR, and TCRdb holds only the in-frame ones, with some missing. Of under 250,000 clones in the sample, roughly nine tenths are singletons; the top ten hold approximately 1.2%. Sequenced sample: peripheral blood. The source of these receptors is a man aged 25-40 years with acute or convalescent COVID-19. Both conserved end residues are part of each CDR3. A D gene is named only where the DNA matches it firmly. Rows may omit the clone size; those that give it use once, few, many or a size class.

v_gene: TRBV5-6
d_gene: TRBD1
j_gene: TRBJ1-2
abundance: NA
CDR3nt: TGTGCCAGCAGCCCCCGGGACAGACACTATGGCTACACCTTC
CDR3aa: CASSPRDRHYGYTF

v_gene: TRBV7-9
d_gene: NA
j_gene: TRBJ1-3
abundance: NA
CDR3nt: TGTGCCAGCACCCCCCTGGACTCGTCTGGAAACACCATATATTTT
CDR3aa: CASTPLDSSGNTIYF

v_gene: TRBV30
d_gene: TRBD2
j_gene: TRBJ2-3
abundance: few
CDR3nt: TGTGCCTGGAGGGAGCGGGGAGTCACAGATACGCAGTATTTT
CDR3aa: CAWRERGVTDTQYF

v_gene: TRBV4-2
d_gene: NA
j_gene: TRBJ1-2
abundance: NA
CDR3nt: TGTGCCAGCAGCCAAGCAACGGTTTATGGCTACACCTTC
CDR3aa: CASSQATVYGYTF

v_gene: TRBV5-1
d_gene: TRBD1
j_gene: TRBJ2-7
abundance: NA
CDR3nt: TGCGCCAGCAGCCCCAGGGACAGGGGAGACCACGAGCAGTACTTC
CDR3aa: CASSPRDRGDHEQYF

v_gene: TRBV7-9
d_gene: TRBD2
j_gene: TRBJ2-1
abundance: NA
CDR3nt: TGTGCCAGCAGCCAAAATCCCCTAGCGGGTTACAATGAGCAGTTCTTC
CDR3aa: CASSQNPLAGYNEQFF

v_gene: TRBV28
d_gene: NA
j_gene: TRBJ1-5
abundance: NA
CDR3nt: TGTGCCAGCCGGGAAGGGGGGGATCAGCCCCAGCATTTT
CDR3aa: CASREGGDQPQHF

v_gene: TRBV2
d_gene: NA
j_gene: TRBJ1-6
abundance: NA
CDR3nt: TGTGCCAGCAGTGCCCGGACTGTCTCCTATAATTCACCCCTCCACTTT
CDR3aa: CASSARTVSYNSPLHF

v_gene: TRBV11-2
d_gene: TRBD2
j_gene: TRBJ2-7
abundance: NA
CDR3nt: TGTGCCAGCAGGTTAGCGGGGTCATCACTACGAGAGCAGTACTTC
CDR3aa: CASRLAGSSLREQYF

v_gene: TRBV6-5
d_gene: NA
j_gene: TRBJ2-5
abundance: once
CDR3nt: TGTGCCAGCAGTTTGAGGGGGGGCTCCCAAGAGACCCAGTACTTC
CDR3aa: CASSLRGGSQETQYF